Following are 12 T cell receptor beta chains from one sample sequenced in a study of T cell responses to AZD1222 COVID-19 vaccine. Clones were read by immunoSEQ multiplex PCR, and TCRdb kept only the in-frame ones, dropping some. The data show some 100,000 clones, over 75% seen once. Source: peripheral blood, taken on day 0 of AZD1222 vaccination. Every receptor here comes from an adult in good health.

This chain joins TRBV6-5 and TRBJ1-6, with D perhaps TRBD1 (5 bases). Trimming took off 6 bases at V and 7 bases at J, with 13 bases between the two ends. CDR3 size: 14 residues. The germline gives CDR1 MNHEY, CDR2 SVGAGI. DNA of the CDR3: TGTGCCAGCAGCAGGGACGGAACCAATTCACCCCTCCACTTT. Translated, it gives CASSRDGTNSPLHF.

This clone was counted a single time. The rearrangement links TRBV10-3 to TRBJ1-1; D remains ambiguous. CDR1 and CDR2 (germline): ENHRY, SYGVKD. The CDR3 is 15 amino acids. V dropped 4 bases and J dropped 3 bases, with 15 bases sitting between them. The CDR3 protein is CAISVDRQRDTEAFF. DNA of the CDR3: TGTGCCATCAGTGTGGATAGGCAGCGGGACACTGAAGCTTTCTTT.

The chain links TRBV19 to TRBJ1-5, with D unclear. CDR1 LNHDA and CDR2 SQIVND come from the germline V gene (reference sequence). CDR3 length equals 16 residues. The V end lost 9 bases, the J end lost 2 bases, and 20 bases lay between the germline ends. The CDR3, as DNA: TGTGCCAGCACACACAACTCGGGGATCGGCAATCAGCCCCAGCATTTT. Translation: CASTHNSGIGNQPQHF.

The rearrangement joins TRBV28 to TRBJ1-1, with D uncertain. The CDR3 contains 15 residues. The V gene's germline CDR1 is MDHEN and CDR2 SYDVKM. V lost 6 bases to trimming and J lost 1 base, with 15 bases between them. The CDR3 is CASSPRGMGNTEAFF. As DNA, the CDR3 is TGTGCCAGCAGCCCACGCGGGATGGGGAACACTGAAGCTTTCTTT.

The chain employs TRBV18 and TRBJ1-3; 7 bases match TRBD1. The trim removed 3 bases at V and 11 bases at J, leaving 10 bases unmatched. Germline V lookup: CDR1 KGHSH, CDR2 LQKENI. The CDR3 is made up of 14 amino acids. This CDR3 reads CASSPSQGLTSIYF. CDR3 in DNA: TGTGCCAGCTCACCCTCACAGGGGCTGACCTCCATATATTTT. Supplemented by reference TRBV18 and TRBJ1-3, the full variable domain reads NAGVMQNPRHLVRRRGQEARLRCSPMKGHSHVYWYRQLPEEGLKFMVYLQKENIIDESGMPKERFSAEFPKEGPSILRIQQVVRGDSAAYFCASSPSQGLTSIYFGEGSWLTVV.

This clone was seen once. The chain is built from TRBV11-3 and TRBJ1-6, with D perhaps matching TRBD1 (6 bases). CDR1 is SGHNT, CDR2 YENEEA, per germline. V was clipped by 1 base and J by 0 bases, with 16 bases between them. This CDR3 has 19 amino acids. The CDR3 sequence: CASSLVVQGALSYNSPLHF. The DNA for the CDR3 is TGTGCCAGCAGCTTAGTGGTACAGGGCGCCCTCTCCTATAATTCACCCCTCCACTTT.

CDR3 residues: CATSTGRSWRDGDSYEQYF. For the CDR3, the DNA is TGTGCCACCAGCACCGGGAGGAGTTGGAGGGACGGAGACTCCTACGAGCAGTACTTC. The chain is built from TRBV15 and TRBJ2-7; TRBD2 aligns across 7 bases. The CDR3 contains 19 residues. Per germline, CDR1 LNHNV and CDR2 YYDKDF (reference sequence). With V trimmed by 4 bases and J by 0 bases, 18 bases remained unmatched.

CDR3 coding DNA: TGTGCCAGCAGCTTATCCCAAATCCTGGGAAACTATGGCTACACCTTC. It yields the protein CASSLSQILGNYGYTF. The chain has TRBV7-2 and TRBJ1-2; D gene unclear. V was pared by 2 bases and J by 2 bases, with 15 bases between. The CDR3 is 16 residues long. From germline, CDR1 is SGHTA and CDR2 FQGNSA.

CDR3 amino acids: CASSGRQASSYNEQFF. CDR3 in DNA: TGCGCCAGCAGCGGAAGACAGGCCAGCTCCTACAATGAGCAGTTCTTC. The chain joins TRBV10-1 to TRBJ2-1; tentative D call: TRBD1 (6 bases). This CDR3 has 16 amino acids. CDR1 is WNHNN and CDR2 is SYGVQD in the germline V gene (reference sequence). V was trimmed by 6 bases and J by 0 bases, leaving 15 bases between them.

The chain links TRBV2 to TRBJ1-2, with a tentative D call TRBD1 (5 bases). The CDR3 runs to 13 residues. The germline V and J ends were trimmed by 8 bases and 4 bases, with 14 bases remaining between them. The germline gives CDR1 SNHLY, CDR2 FYNNEI. CDR3 DNA: TGTGCCAGCCTACTTACAGGCCCCTATGGCTACACCTTC. Amino acid sequence: CASLLTGPYGYTF.

The genes are TRBV5-6 and TRBJ2-2; a weak D match, TRBD2 (6 bases). The CDR3 length is 17 residues. The germline V gene has CDR1 SGHDT and CDR2 YYEEEE. V was cut by 6 bases and J by 3 bases, with 21 bases left in between. This CDR3 is CASKSQVRGGYTGELFF. The CDR3 DNA is TGTGCCAGCAAATCCCAAGTGAGGGGAGGTTACACCGGGGAGCTGTTTTTT.

V is TRBV2 and J is TRBJ2-1, with D unclear. With 4 bases removed from V and 9 bases from J, the gap between germline ends came to 13 bases. CDR1 and CDR2 from the germline V gene are SNHLY and FYNNEI. CDR3 size: 13 residues. Here the CDR3 DNA reads TGTGCCAGCAGTGGTAACTTTGAGGCTGAGCAGTTCTTC. Its translation: CASSGNFEAEQFF. Together with reference TRBV2 and TRBJ2-1, the CDR3 gives the full variable domain: EPEVTQTPSHQVTQMGQEVILRCVPISNHLYFYWYRQILGQKVEFLVSFYNNEISEKSEIFDDQFSVERPDGSNFTLKIRSTKLEDSAMYFCASSGNFEAEQFFGPGTRLTVL.